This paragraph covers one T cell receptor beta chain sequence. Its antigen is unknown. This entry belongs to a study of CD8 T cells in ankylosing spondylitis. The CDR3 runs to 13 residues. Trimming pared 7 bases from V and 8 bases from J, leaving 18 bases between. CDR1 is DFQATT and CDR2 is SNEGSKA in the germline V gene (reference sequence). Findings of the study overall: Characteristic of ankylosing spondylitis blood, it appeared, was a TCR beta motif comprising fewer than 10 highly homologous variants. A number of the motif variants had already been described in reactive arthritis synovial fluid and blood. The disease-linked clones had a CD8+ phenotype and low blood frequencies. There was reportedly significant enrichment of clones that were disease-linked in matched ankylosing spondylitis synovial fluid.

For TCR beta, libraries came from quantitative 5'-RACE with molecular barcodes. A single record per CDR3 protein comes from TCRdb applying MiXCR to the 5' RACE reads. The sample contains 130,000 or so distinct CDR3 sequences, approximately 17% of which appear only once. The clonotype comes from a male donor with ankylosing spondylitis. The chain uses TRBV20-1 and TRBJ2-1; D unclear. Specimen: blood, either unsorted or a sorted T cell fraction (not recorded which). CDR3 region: CSGTTLLDHEQFF. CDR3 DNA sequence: TGCAGTGGGACCACTCTTCTCGACCATGAGCAGTTCTTC.